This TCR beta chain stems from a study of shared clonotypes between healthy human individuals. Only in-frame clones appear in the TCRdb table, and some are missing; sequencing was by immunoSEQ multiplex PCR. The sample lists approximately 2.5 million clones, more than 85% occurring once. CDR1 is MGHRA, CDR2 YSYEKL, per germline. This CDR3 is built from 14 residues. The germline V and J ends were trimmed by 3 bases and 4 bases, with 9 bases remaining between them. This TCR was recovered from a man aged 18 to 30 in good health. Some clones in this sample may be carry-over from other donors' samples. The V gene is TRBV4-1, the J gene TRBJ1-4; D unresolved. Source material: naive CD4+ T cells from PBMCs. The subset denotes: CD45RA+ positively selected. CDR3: CASSHRALNEKLFF. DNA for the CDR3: TGCGCCAGCAGCCACCGGGCCCTTAATGAAAAACTGTTTTTT.